The rows below give T cell receptor beta chains drawn from one sample of a study of blood T cell repertoires in COVID-19. Only in-frame clones appear in the TCRdb table, and some are missing; sequencing was by immunoSEQ multiplex PCR. There are some 74,000 clones in the sample; approximately 80% occur only once, and about an eighth lies in the top ten. The material sequenced was peripheral blood. All receptors come from a human donor in a cohort sampled during active COVID-19. The CDR3 runs from the conserved cysteine through the conserved F or W. The D gene is left open where the match is weak. Size values are once, few and many counts, or a class for expanded clones, and some rows have none.

v_gene	d_gene	abundance	j_gene	CDR3nt	CDR3aa
TRBV7-9	.	.	TRBJ2-5	TGTGCCAGCAGCTGGGGACAAACCCAAGAGACCCAGTACTTC	CASSWGQTQETQYF
TRBV4-1	TRBD1	.	TRBJ2-7	TGCGCCAGCAGCCCGGACAGGGTGGAGCAGTACTTC	CASSPDRVEQYF
TRBV7-9	.	.	TRBJ1-3	TGTGCCAGCACTTCCAGCTCTGGAAACACCATATATTTT	CASTSSSGNTIYF
TRBV19	.	.	TRBJ2-1	TGTGCCAGTAGTATTTACTTGAATGAGCAGTTCTTC	CASSIYLNEQFF
TRBV9	TRBD1	few	TRBJ1-1	TGTGCCAGCAGCGTAGACGGTAGAGGGACAGCTGAAGCTTTCTTT	CASSVDGRGTAEAFF
TRBV11-1	.	medium-sized	TRBJ2-1	TGTGCCAGCAGCTTCCGCGGGCGACATGAGCAGTTCTTC	CASSFRGRHEQFF
TRBV18	TRBD1	.	TRBJ1-2	TGTGCCAGCTCAGCCCGACAGGGCCAGGACGGCTACACCTTC	CASSARQGQDGYTF
TRBV19	.	.	TRBJ1-2	TGTGCCACCTTCCGATCGGTCTCTAACTATGGCTACACCTTC	CATFRSVSNYGYTF
TRBV12-3/TRBV12-4	.	once	TRBJ1-4	TGTGCCAGCAGTTTACCCAGAGGCAAACTGTTTTTT	CASSLPRGKLFF
TRBV28	TRBD1	.	TRBJ2-7	TGTGCCAGCAACCTCCCGGGACAGGGGAGGTACGAGCAGTACTTC	CASNLPGQGRYEQYF
TRBV11-2	TRBD2	.	TRBJ2-1	TGTGCCAGCAGCTTACCCCCCGGACGCGGGAGCTCCTACAATGAGCAGTTCTTC	CASSLPPGRGSSYNEQFF
TRBV5-4	.	.	TRBJ2-5	TGTGCCAGCAGCTTGCCAGGGGTAGGAGAGACCCAGTACTTC	CASSLPGVGETQYF
TRBV3-1/TRBV3-2	TRBD2	few	TRBJ2-1	TGTGCCAGCAGCCAGGAAGCGGGAGTCTACAATGAGCAGTTCTTC	CASSQEAGVYNEQFF
TRBV4-3	TRBD2	.	TRBJ2-1	TGCGCCAGCAGCCAAGGACTAGCGGGGGCTCATGAGCAGTTCTTC	CASSQGLAGAHEQFF
TRBV6-2/TRBV6-3	.	.	TRBJ2-2	TGTGCCAGCAGTTACTCCCGAGGGAACACCGGGGAGCTGTTTTTT	CASSYSRGNTGELFF
TRBV11-3	.	once	TRBJ2-3	TGTGCCAGCAGCTCGCGGTCAGATACGCAGTATTTT	CASSSRSDTQYF
TRBV7-9	.	.	TRBJ2-2	TGTGCCAGCAGTAACCAGGGTGACGGGGAGCTGTTTTTT	CASSNQGDGELFF
TRBV5-4	TRBD1	.	TRBJ1-2	TGTGCCAGCAGCTTGGACAGGGGGCTTGGCTACACCTTC	CASSLDRGLGYTF
TRBV30	.	.	TRBJ2-7	TGTGCCTGGGTACCCACGGGGGTAACCTACGAGCAGTACTTC	CAWVPTGVTYEQYF
TRBV19	.	.	TRBJ2-7	TGTGCCAGTAGTGTGACAGGACCAGGCGAGCAGTACTTC	CASSVTGPGEQYF
TRBV7-9	.	.	TRBJ2-3	TGTGCCAGCAGCCACACAGATACGCAGTATTTT	CASSHTDTQYF
TRBV27	TRBD1	.	TRBJ1-2	TGTGCCAGCAGTGTCACCCCACAGGGGACCTATGGCTACACCTTC	CASSVTPQGTYGYTF
TRBV6-5	.	.	TRBJ2-7	TGTGCCAGCAGTCGGGGGACAGCTATCAACTACGAGCAGTACTTC	CASSRGTAINYEQYF
TRBV19	TRBD2	.	TRBJ2-3	TGTGCCAGTAGTATCCCCGGGACTACAACTAGCACAGATACGCAGTATTTT	CASSIPGTTTSTDTQYF
TRBV2	TRBD1	.	TRBJ2-3	TGTGCCAGCAGTCAAATTGGACAGGAACCTCAAGATACGCAGTATTTT	CASSQIGQEPQDTQYF
TRBV30	.	.	TRBJ1-2	TGTGCCTGGAGGGCCAGCGCTAACTATGGCTACACCTTC	CAWRASANYGYTF
TRBV7-3	.	.	TRBJ2-3	TGTGCCAGCAGCTTTCAGGGGACGACAGATACGCAGTATTTT	CASSFQGTTDTQYF
TRBV7-3	TRBD1	.	TRBJ2-3	TGTGCCAGCAGCCAGACAGGGGGCGCATCAGATACGCAGTATTTT	CASSQTGGASDTQYF
TRBV19	TRBD1	.	TRBJ1-5	TGTGCCAGTAGTAGGGCAGGGGGAACCAATCAGCCCCAGCATTTT	CASSRAGGTNQPQHF
TRBV29-1	.	few	TRBJ2-1	TGCAGCGTTGAGTGGACATTCTACAATGAGCAGTTCTTC	CSVEWTFYNEQFF
TRBV5-1	TRBD2	.	TRBJ2-5	TGCGCCAGCAGCTTCTTCGGCAGCGGGGGGTTCCAAGAGACCCAGTACTTC	CASSFFGSGGFQETQYF
TRBV10-3	TRBD1	.	TRBJ2-3	TGTGCCATCAGCCGGGGGACAGGGCGTCCCACAGATACGCAGTATTTT	CAISRGTGRPTDTQYF
TRBV7-9	TRBD1	few	TRBJ1-5	TGTGCCAGCAGCATAGGGGGCGCATCCAATCAGCCCCAGCATTTT	CASSIGGASNQPQHF
TRBV6-2/TRBV6-3	TRBD2	once	TRBJ2-1	TGTGCCAGCAGTCCAACGGGGGGACTATACAATGAGCAGTTCTTC	CASSPTGGLYNEQFF
TRBV4-2	.	.	TRBJ1-2	TGTGCCAGCAGCCAAGATAGCGGGGGCTCAAACTATGGCTACACCTTC	CASSQDSGGSNYGYTF
TRBV9	.	.	TRBJ1-5	TGTGCCAGCAGCGTCTCAGTTAGCAATCAGCCCCAGCATTTT	CASSVSVSNQPQHF
TRBV19	TRBD1	.	TRBJ1-5	TGTGCCAGTAGTGACAGGGCGAGCGGTAGCAATCAGCCCCAGCATTTT	CASSDRASGSNQPQHF